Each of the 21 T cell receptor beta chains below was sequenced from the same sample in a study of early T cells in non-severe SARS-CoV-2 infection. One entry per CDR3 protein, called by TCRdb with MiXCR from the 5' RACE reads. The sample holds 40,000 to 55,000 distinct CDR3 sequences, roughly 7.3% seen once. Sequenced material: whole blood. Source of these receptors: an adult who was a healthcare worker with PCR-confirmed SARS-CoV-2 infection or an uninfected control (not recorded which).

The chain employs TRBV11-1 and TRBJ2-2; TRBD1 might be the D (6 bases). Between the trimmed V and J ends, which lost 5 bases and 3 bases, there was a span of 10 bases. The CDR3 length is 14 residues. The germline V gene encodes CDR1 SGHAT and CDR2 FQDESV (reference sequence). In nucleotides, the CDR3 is TGTGCCAGCAGCCCTAGGACAGACACCGGGGAGCTGTTTTTT. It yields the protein CASSPRTDTGELFF.

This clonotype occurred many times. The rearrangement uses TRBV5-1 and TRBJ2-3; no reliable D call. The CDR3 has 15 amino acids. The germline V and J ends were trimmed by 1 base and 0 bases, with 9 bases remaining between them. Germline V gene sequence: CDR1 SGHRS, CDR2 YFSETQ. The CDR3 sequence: CASSLYDSSTDTQYF. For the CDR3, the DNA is TGCGCCAGCAGCTTGTACGACTCTAGCACAGATACGCAGTATTTT.

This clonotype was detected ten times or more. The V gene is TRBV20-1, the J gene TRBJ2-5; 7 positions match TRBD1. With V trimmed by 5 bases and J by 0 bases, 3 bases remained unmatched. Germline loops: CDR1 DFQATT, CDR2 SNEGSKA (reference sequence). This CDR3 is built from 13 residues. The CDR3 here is CSAPQGYQETQYF. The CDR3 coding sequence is TGCAGTGCTCCACAGGGGTACCAAGAGACCCAGTACTTC.

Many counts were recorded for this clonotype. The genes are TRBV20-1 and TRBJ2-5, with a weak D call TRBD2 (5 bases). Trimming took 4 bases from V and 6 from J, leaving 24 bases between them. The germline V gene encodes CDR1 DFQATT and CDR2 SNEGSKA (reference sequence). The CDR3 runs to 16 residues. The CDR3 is CSAIYGVGLTWQTQYF. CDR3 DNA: TGCAGTGCTATTTACGGCGTTGGACTTACCTGGCAGACCCAGTACTTC.

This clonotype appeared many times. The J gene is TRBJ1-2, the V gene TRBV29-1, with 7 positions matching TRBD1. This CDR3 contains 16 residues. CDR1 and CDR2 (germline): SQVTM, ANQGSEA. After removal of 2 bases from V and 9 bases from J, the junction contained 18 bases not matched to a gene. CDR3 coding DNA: TGCAGCGTTGAAAACCAGGGGGGGCGGAGGCCCATCAGCTACACCTTC. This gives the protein CSVENQGGRRPISYTF.

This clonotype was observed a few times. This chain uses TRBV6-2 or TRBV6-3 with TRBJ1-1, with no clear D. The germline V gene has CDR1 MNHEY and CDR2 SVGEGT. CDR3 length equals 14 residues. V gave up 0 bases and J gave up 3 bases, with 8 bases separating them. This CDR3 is CASSYSLWHTEAFF. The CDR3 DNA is TGTGCCAGCAGTTACTCGCTGTGGCACACTGAAGCTTTCTTT.

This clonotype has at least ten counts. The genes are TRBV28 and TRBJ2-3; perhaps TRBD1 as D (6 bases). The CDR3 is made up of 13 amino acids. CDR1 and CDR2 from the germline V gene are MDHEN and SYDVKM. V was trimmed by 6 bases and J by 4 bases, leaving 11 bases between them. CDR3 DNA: TGTGCCAGCAGCGAACAGGGCGCAGATACGCAGTATTTT. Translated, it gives CASSEQGADTQYF.

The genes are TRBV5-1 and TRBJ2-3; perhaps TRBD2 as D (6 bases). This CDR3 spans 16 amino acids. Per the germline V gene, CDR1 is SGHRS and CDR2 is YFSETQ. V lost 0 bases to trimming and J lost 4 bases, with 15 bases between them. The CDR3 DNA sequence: TGCGCCAGCAGCTTGGATTCGGGCGGGGACGCAGATACGCAGTATTTT. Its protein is CASSLDSGGDADTQYF.

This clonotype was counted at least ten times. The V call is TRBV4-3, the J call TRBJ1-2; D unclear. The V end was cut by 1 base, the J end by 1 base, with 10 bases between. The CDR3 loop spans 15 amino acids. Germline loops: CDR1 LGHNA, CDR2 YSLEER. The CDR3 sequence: CASSQVGALNYGYTF. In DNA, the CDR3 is TGCGCCAGCAGCCAAGTTGGTGCGCTTAACTATGGCTACACCTTC.

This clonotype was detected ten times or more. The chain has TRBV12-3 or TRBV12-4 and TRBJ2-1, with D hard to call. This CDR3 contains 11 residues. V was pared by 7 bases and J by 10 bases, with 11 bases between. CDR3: CASILDQEQFF. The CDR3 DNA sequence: TGTGCCAGCATCCTGGACCAGGAGCAGTTCTTC.

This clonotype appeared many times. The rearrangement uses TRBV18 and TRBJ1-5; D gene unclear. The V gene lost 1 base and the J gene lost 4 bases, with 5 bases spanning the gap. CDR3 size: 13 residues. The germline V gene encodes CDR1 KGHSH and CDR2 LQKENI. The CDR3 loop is CASSPQQNQPQHF. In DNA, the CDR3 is TGTGCCAGCTCACCACAACAGAATCAGCCCCAGCATTTT.

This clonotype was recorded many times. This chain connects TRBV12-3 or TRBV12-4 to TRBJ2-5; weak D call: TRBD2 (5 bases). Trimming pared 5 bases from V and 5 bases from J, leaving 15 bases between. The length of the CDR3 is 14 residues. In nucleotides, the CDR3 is TGTGCCAGCAGTCCCATCGGACTGGGGGAGACCCAGTACTTC. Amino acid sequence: CASSPIGLGETQYF.

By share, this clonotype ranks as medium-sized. The DNA for the CDR3 is TGTGCCAGCAGCCAAGAACAGGGGGCTTCTGAAGCTTTCTTT. Its protein is CASSQEQGASEAFF. The chain joins TRBV14 to TRBJ1-1; TRBD1 matches at 9 bases. The CDR3 covers 14 residues. From germline, CDR1 is SGHDN and CDR2 FVKESK. Losses at the gene ends were 0 bases for V and 6 bases for J; bases not matched to a gene: 2.

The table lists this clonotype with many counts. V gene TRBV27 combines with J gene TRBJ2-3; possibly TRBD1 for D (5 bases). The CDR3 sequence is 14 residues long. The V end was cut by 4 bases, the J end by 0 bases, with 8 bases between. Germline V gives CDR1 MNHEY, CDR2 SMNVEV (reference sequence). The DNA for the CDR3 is TGTGCCAGCAGTTCACAGGCTAGCACAGATACGCAGTATTTT. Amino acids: CASSSQASTDTQYF.

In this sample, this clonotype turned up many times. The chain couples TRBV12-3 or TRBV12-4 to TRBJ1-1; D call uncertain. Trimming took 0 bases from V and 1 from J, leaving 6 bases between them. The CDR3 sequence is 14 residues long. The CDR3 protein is CASSLARENTEAFF. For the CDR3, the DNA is TGTGCCAGCAGTTTAGCGCGAGAGAACACTGAAGCTTTCTTT.

CDR3 region: CASSSGTAVKAFF. The CDR3 DNA follows: TGTGCCAGCAGCTCCGGGACAGCAGTTAAAGCTTTCTTT. The chain carries TRBV7-2 and TRBJ1-1; TRBD1 aligns across 7 bases. Germline loops: CDR1 SGHTA, CDR2 FQGNSA. The trim removed 4 bases at V and 9 bases at J, leaving 8 bases unmatched. This CDR3 has 13 residues.

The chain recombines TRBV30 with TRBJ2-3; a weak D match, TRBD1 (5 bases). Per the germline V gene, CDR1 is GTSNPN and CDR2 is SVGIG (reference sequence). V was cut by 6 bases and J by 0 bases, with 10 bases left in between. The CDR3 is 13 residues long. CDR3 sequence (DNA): TGTGCCTGCGATCGACAGAGCACAGATACGCAGTATTTT. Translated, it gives CACDRQSTDTQYF. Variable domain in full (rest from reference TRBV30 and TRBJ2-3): SQTIHQWPATLVQPVGSPLSLECTVEGTSNPNLYWYRQAAGRGLQLLFYSVGIGQISSEVPQNLSASRPQDRQFILSSKKLLLSDSGFYLCACDRQSTDTQYFGPGTRLTVL.

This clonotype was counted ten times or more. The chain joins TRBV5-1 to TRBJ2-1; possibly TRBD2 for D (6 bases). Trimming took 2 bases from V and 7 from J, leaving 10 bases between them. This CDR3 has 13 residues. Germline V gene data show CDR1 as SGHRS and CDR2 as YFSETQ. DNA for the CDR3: TGCGCCAGCAGCTTACTAGCAACGAATGAGCAGTTCTTC. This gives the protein CASSLLATNEQFF. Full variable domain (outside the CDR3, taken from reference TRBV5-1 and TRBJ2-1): KAGVTQTPRYLIKTRGQQVTLSCSPISGHRSVSWYQQTPGQGLQFLFEYFSETQRNKGNFPGRFSGRQFSNSRSEMNVSTLELGDSALYLCASSLLATNEQFFGPGTRLTVL.

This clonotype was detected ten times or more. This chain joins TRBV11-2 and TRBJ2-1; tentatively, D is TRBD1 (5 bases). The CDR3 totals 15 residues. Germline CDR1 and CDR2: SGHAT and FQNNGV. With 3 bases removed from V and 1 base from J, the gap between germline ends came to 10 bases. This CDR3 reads CASSFGARSYNEQFF. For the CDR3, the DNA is TGTGCCAGCAGCTTTGGGGCCCGGTCCTACAATGAGCAGTTCTTC.

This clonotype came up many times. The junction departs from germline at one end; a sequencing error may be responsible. The CDR3 loop reads CASSFGRNTEAFF. The CDR3 nucleotides read TGTGCTAGCAGCTTCGGCAGGAACACTGAAGCTTTCTTT. This chain connects TRBV7-7 to TRBJ1-1; no clear D gene. The germline CDR1 and CDR2 sequences are SSHAT and FNYEAQ (reference sequence). The CDR3 covers 13 residues.

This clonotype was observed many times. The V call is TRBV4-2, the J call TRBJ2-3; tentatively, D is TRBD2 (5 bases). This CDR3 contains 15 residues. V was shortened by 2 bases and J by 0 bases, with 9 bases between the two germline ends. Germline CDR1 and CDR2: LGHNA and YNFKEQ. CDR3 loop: CASSQPAGSTDTQYF. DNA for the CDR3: TGTGCCAGCAGCCAACCGGCGGGTAGCACAGATACGCAGTATTTT.